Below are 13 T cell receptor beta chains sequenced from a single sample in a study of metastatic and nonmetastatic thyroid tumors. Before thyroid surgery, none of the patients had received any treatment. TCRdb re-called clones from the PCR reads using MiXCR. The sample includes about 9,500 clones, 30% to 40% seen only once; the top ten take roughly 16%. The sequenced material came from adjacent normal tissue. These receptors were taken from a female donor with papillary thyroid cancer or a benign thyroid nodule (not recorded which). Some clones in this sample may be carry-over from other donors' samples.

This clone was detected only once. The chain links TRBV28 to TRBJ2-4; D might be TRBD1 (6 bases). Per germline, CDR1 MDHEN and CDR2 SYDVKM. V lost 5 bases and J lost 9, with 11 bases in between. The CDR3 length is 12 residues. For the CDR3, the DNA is TGTGCCAGCAGTCAACAGGGAAGCATTCAGTACTTC. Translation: CASSQQGSIQYF.

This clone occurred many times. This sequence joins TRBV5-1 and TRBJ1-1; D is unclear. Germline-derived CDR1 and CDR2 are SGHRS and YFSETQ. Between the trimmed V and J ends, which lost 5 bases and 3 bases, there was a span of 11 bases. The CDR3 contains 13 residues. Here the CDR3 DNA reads TGCGCCAGCAGTATGGGTTCCTACACTGAAGCTTTCTTT. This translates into CASSMGSYTEAFF.

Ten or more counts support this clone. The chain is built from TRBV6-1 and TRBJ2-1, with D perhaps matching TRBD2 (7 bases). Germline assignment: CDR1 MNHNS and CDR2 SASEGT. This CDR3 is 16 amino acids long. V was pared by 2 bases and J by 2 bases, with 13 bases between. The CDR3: CASSERGGGTYNEQFF. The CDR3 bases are TGTGCCAGCAGTGAACGGGGCGGGGGCACCTACAATGAGCAGTTCTTC.

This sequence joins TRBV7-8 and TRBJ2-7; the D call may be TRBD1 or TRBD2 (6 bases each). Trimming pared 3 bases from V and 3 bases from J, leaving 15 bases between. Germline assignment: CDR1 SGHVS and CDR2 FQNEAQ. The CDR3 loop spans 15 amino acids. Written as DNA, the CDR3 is TGTGCCAGCAGCTTGGGGGGCAACCTACACTACGAGCAGTACTTC. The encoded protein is CASSLGGNLHYEQYF.

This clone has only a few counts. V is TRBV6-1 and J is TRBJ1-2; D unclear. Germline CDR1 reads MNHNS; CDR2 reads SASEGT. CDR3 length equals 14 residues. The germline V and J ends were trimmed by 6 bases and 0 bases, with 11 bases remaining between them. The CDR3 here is CASSLQPANYGYTF. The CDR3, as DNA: TGTGCCAGCAGCCTACAGCCAGCTAACTATGGCTACACCTTC.

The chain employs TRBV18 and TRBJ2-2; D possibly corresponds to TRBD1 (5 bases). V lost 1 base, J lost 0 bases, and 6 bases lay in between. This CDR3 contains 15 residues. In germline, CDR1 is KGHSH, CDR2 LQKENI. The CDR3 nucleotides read TGTGCCAGCTCACCACGACAGTCGAACACCGGGGAGCTGTTTTTT. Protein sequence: CASSPRQSNTGELFF.

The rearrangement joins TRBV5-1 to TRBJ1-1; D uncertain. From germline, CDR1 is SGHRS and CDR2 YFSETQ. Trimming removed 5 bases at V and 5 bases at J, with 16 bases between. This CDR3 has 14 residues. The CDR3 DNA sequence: TGCGCCAGCAGTGTTGAGGGAGAGAGGACTGAAGCTTTCTTT. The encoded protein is CASSVEGERTEAFF.

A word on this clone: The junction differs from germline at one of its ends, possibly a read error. CDR3 region: CTSKMNTEAVF. CDR3 DNA sequence: TGTACCAGCAAGATGAACACTGAAGCTGTCTTT. V usage is TRBV6-1 and J usage is TRBJ1-1; no clear D gene. Germline CDR1 and CDR2: MNHNS and SASEGT. The CDR3 totals 11 residues.

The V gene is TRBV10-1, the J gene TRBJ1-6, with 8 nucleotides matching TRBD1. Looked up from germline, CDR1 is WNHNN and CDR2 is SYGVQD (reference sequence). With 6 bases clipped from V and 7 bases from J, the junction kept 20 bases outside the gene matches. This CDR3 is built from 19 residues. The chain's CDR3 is CASRRGTGGTTSGNSPLHF. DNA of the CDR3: TGCGCCAGCAGACGGGGGACAGGAGGCACCACCTCTGGAAATTCACCCCTCCACTTT.

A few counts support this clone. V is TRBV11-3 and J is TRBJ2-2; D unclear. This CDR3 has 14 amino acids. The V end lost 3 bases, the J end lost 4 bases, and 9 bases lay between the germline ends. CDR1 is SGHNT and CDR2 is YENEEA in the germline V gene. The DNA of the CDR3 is TGTGCCAGCAGCTTGGGGTCTGTCACCGGGGAGCTGTTTTTT. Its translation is CASSLGSVTGELFF.

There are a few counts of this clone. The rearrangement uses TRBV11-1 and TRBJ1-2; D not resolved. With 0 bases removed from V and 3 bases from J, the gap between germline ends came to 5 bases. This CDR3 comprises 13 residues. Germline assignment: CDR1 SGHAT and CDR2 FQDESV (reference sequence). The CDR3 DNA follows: TGTGCCAGCAGCTTAGCCTCCCACTATGGCTACACCTTC. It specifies CASSLASHYGYTF.

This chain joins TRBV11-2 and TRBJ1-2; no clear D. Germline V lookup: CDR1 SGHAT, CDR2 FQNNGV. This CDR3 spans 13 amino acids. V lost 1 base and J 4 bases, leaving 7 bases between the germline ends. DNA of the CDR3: TGTGCCAGCAGCTTAGGGCAGGCCTATGGCTACACCTTC. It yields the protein CASSLGQAYGYTF.

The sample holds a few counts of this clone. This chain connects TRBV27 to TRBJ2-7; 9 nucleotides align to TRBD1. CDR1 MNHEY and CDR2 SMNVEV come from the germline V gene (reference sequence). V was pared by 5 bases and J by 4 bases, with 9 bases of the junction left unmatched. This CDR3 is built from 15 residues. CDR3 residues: CASSVGQGLQYEQYF. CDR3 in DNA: TGTGCCAGCAGTGTGGGACAGGGATTACAGTACGAGCAGTACTTC.